This TCR beta chain was recovered during a study of graft-versus-host responses after intestinal transplantation. In the case of this clone: Antigen unknown.

Germline lookup yields CDR1 SGHRS and CDR2 YFSETQ. Trimming left V 4 bases short and J 6 bases short, with 10 bases between. The CDR3 is made up of 13 amino acids. Clones were sequenced by immunoSEQ multiplex PCR, and TCRdb holds only the in-frame ones, with some missing. The repertoire includes around 90,000 clones, more than 90% of them detected once, and approximately 0.3% sits in the top ten. This chain uses TRBV5-1 with TRBJ2-2; unclear D gene. This TCR came from a human donor who received an intestinal transplant. The sample in question was unstimulated CD4+ T cells sorted from spleen or lymph node cells, obtained before intestinal transplant. In DNA form, the CDR3 reads TGCGCCAGCAGCGGAGTGGCTGCCGGGGAGCTGTTTTTT. Amino acids: CASSGVAAGELFF.